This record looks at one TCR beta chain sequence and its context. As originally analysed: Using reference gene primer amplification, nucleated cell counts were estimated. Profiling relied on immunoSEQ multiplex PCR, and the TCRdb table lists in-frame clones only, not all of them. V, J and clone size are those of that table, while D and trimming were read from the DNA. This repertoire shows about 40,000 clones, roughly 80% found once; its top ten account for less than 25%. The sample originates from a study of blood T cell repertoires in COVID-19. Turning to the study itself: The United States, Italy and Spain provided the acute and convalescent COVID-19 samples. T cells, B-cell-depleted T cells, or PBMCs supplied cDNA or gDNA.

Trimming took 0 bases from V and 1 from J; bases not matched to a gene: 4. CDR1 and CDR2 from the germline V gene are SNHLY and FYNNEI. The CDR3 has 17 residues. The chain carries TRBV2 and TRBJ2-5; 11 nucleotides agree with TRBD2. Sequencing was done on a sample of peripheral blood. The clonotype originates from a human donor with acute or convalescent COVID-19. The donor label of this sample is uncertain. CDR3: CASSEARLAGIQETQYF. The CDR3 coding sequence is TGTGCCAGCAGTGAAGCAAGACTAGCGGGAATCCAAGAGACCCAGTACTTC.